These T cell receptor beta chains were read from a single sample in a study of T cells in Graves' hyperthyroidism and ophthalmopathy. One entry per CDR3 protein results from TCRdb running MiXCR on the multiplex PCR reads. The sample carries about 400,000 distinct CDR3 sequences, about 15% recorded once. The sequenced sample consisted of blood. All receptors derive from a woman aged 25-40 years with Graves' hyperthyroidism. The CDR3 runs from the conserved cysteine through the conserved F or W. Fields, in order: J gene, clone size, D gene, V gene, CDR3 protein, CDR3 DNA. A D gene is named only where the DNA matches it firmly. Only part of the rows carry a size: once, few, many, or a class if the clone is expanded.

>TRBJ2-5|few|-|TRBV6-1
CASSNERRVQETQYF
TGTGCCAGCAGCAACGAGCGGAGGGTCCAAGAGACCCAGTACTTC
>TRBJ2-7|-|-|TRBV29-1
CSVDVAGSSYEQYF
TGCAGCGTTGATGTTGCGGGGAGCTCCTACGAGCAGTACTTC
>TRBJ1-1|few|-|TRBV6-1
CASRTIGSEAFF
TGTGCCAGCAGAACGATCGGGTCCGAAGCTTTCTTT
>TRBJ1-3|-|-|TRBV5-1
CASSFDRGVSGNTIYF
TGTGCCAGCAGCTTCGACCGTGGGGTCTCTGGAAACACCATATATTTT
>TRBJ2-2|many|TRBD2|TRBV2
CASSDFGLAGPTPVELFF
TGTGCCAGCAGTGATTTCGGGCTAGCGGGACCGACGCCGGTGGAGCTGTTTTTT
>TRBJ1-6|few|-|TRBV20-1
CSAVATENNSPLHF
TGCAGTGCTGTCGCCACGGAGAATAATTCACCCCTCCACTTT
>TRBJ1-2|few|TRBD1|TRBV5-6
CASSFSGQGYTF
TGTGCCAGCAGCTTCTCGGGACAGGGCTACACCTTC
>TRBJ2-7|many|-|TRBV10-2
CASSDRGDSYEQYF
TGCGCCAGCAGTGACAGGGGCGACTCCTACGAGCAGTACTTC
>TRBJ2-5|few|-|TRBV7-9
CASSFRSGGTQYF
TGTGCCAGCAGCTTCCGATCCGGGGGAACCCAGTACTTC
>TRBJ1-5|few|-|TRBV19
CASSMAMGLGGQPQHF
TGTGCCAGTAGTATGGCCATGGGTCTAGGGGGTCAGCCCCAGCATTTT
>TRBJ2-2|few|TRBD2|TRBV5-1
CASRGLAGDPTGELFF
TGCGCCAGCAGGGGACTAGCGGGAGATCCCACCGGGGAGCTGTTTTTT
>TRBJ2-1|few|TRBD2|TRBV7-2
CASSLAPGTSGRASYNEQFF
TGTGCCAGCAGCTTAGCCCCCGGGACTAGCGGGAGGGCCTCCTACAATGAGCAGTTCTTC
>TRBJ2-1|few|TRBD2|TRBV6-5
CASSYSSREGRYNEQFF
TGTGCCAGCAGTTACTCGAGTCGGGAGGGCCGATACAATGAGCAGTTCTTC
>TRBJ1-2|few|-|TRBV11-2
CASSLDGRSRANYGYTF
TGTGCCAGCAGCTTAGACGGCAGATCCCGAGCTAACTATGGCTACACCTTC
>TRBJ1-2|-|-|TRBV5-1
CASSSEVTYGYTF
TGCGCCAGCAGCTCAGAAGTCACCTATGGCTACACCTTC
>TRBJ1-4|many|-|TRBV12-3/TRBV12-4
CASSLQALANEKLFF
TGTGCCAGCAGTTTACAGGCCTTAGCTAATGAAAAACTGTTTTTT
>TRBJ2-7|few|-|TRBV18
CASSPPTGAYEQYF
TGTGCCAGCTCACCGCCCACCGGTGCCTACGAGCAGTACTTC
>TRBJ1-1|many|-|TRBV19
CAASQAGGNTEAFF
TGTGCCGCAAGCCAGGCGGGGGGGAACACTGAAGCTTTCTTT
>TRBJ2-6|few|-|TRBV11-3
CASSLGRAGANVLTF
TGTGCCAGCAGCTTAGGGAGGGCCGGGGCCAACGTCCTGACTTTC
>TRBJ2-2|few|-|TRBV5-1
CASSFNGVVMAGELFF
TGCGCCAGCAGCTTTAACGGAGTCGTAATGGCCGGGGAGCTGTTTTTT
>TRBJ2-3|many|TRBD1|TRBV28
CASSLLGQGTDTQYF
TGTGCCAGCAGTTTACTAGGACAGGGTACAGATACGCAGTATTTT
>TRBJ1-5|few|-|TRBV7-2
CASSPGPYSNQPQHF
TGTGCCAGCAGCCCGGGACCATATAGCAATCAGCCCCAGCATTTT
>TRBJ2-1|few|TRBD2|TRBV19
CASSRAGAFNEQFF
TGTGCCAGTAGTCGAGCGGGGGCCTTCAATGAGCAGTTCTTC
>TRBJ2-7|few|TRBD2|TRBV12-3/TRBV12-4
CASSPQAGGNEQYF
TGTGCCAGCAGTCCACAGGCGGGGGGCAACGAGCAGTACTTC
>TRBJ2-5|many|-|TRBV24-1
CATSDFGPDRETQYF
TGTGCCACCAGTGATTTTGGCCCGGACAGAGAGACCCAGTACTTC
>TRBJ2-3|-|-|TRBV5-1
CASSRGTLADTQYF
TGCGCCAGCAGCCGCGGCACCTTAGCAGATACGCAGTATTTT
>TRBJ1-2|-|-|TRBV2
CASRIETGGYTF
TGTGCCAGCAGAATCGAAACTGGTGGCTACACCTTC
>TRBJ2-7|-|TRBD1|TRBV4-1
CASQPEDGQGSYEQYF
TGCGCCAGCCAGCCAGAAGACGGACAGGGGTCCTACGAGCAGTACTTC
>TRBJ2-1|-|TRBD2|TRBV3-1
CASSQGAGPSSYNEQFF
TGTGCCAGCAGCCAAGGAGCGGGGCCGAGCTCCTACAATGAGCAGTTCTTC
>TRBJ2-5|many|-|TRBV27
CASSSRWEETQYF
TGTGCCAGCAGTTCCCGTTGGGAAGAGACCCAGTACTTC
>TRBJ2-7|many|TRBD2|TRBV20-1
CSARLGLAGEQYF
TGCAGTGCTAGGCTTGGACTAGCTGGCGAGCAGTACTTC
>TRBJ1-2|-|-|TRBV5-6
CASSFLGRSYGYTF
TGTGCCAGCAGCTTTTTGGGGCGGTCCTATGGCTACACCTTC
>TRBJ2-6|many|-|TRBV11-2
CASSSPGHLAAGGANVLTF
TGTGCCAGCAGCTCCCCGGGACATTTGGCGGCCGGGGGGGCCAACGTCCTGACTTTC
>TRBJ1-2|many|-|TRBV27
CASSLSSFGYYGYTF
TGTGCCAGCAGTTTATCTTCCTTTGGGTACTATGGCTACACCTTC
>TRBJ1-4|few|TRBD1|TRBV5-5
CASSPRETGEGEKLFF
TGTGCCAGCAGCCCTCGTGAGACAGGGGAGGGTGAAAAACTGTTTTTT
>TRBJ1-4|-|-|TRBV10-3
CAISPDFNEKLFF
TGTGCCATCAGTCCGGACTTTAATGAAAAACTGTTTTTT
>TRBJ1-1|many|-|TRBV6-1
CASGGMTGDHLNTEAFF
TGTGCCAGCGGGGGGATGACAGGAGACCATTTGAACACTGAAGCTTTCTTT
>TRBJ2-1|many|TRBD2|TRBV7-2
CASSLKSGTSGKSSYNEQFF
TGTGCCAGCAGCCTCAAGTCCGGGACTAGCGGAAAGAGCTCCTACAATGAGCAGTTCTTC
>TRBJ2-3|many|-|TRBV30
CAWVGGPGDTQYF
TGTGCCTGGGTAGGAGGGCCGGGAGATACGCAGTATTTT
>TRBJ2-2|many|TRBD2|TRBV20-1
CSARPLSGRSGELFF
TGCAGTGCTAGGCCCTTAAGCGGGAGGTCCGGGGAGCTGTTTTTT
>TRBJ2-1|many|-|TRBV30
CAWSGRWTVTSNEQFF
TGTGCCTGGTCCGGGCGATGGACAGTAACCTCCAATGAGCAGTTCTTC
>TRBJ1-4|many|TRBD1|TRBV28
CASSQTGTGREKLFF
TGTGCCAGCAGCCAGACAGGGACCGGGAGAGAAAAACTGTTTTTT
>TRBJ2-1|few|-|TRBV20-1
CSASGAANSYNEQFF
TGCAGTGCTAGTGGCGCGGCAAACTCCTACAATGAGCAGTTCTTC
>TRBJ2-1|many|TRBD2|TRBV28
CASSLRSSGGSYNEQFF
TGTGCCAGCAGTTTACGAAGTAGCGGGGGCTCCTACAATGAGCAGTTCTTC
>TRBJ1-2|many|-|TRBV20-1
CSAIVGTNYGYTF
TGCAGTGCTATCGTCGGGACCAACTATGGCTACACCTTC
>TRBJ1-2|few|TRBD1|TRBV7-2
CASSTPPDRGHGYTF
TGTGCCAGCAGCACTCCCCCGGACAGGGGTCATGGCTACACCTTC
>TRBJ2-3|-|-|TRBV7-2
CASKPAAGTTDTQYF
TGTGCCAGCAAGCCCGCGGCCGGGACCACAGATACGCAGTATTTT
>TRBJ2-2|many|-|TRBV28
CASKLPRATGELFF
TGTGCCAGCAAGCTACCTCGGGCCACCGGGGAGCTGTTTTTT